The present T cell receptor beta chain was sequenced within a study of blood T cell repertoires in COVID-19. Method: immunoSEQ multiplex PCR; TCRdb's copy keeps in-frame clones and lacks some. The sample shows hundreds of thousands of clones, around 91% of them seen only once. This clonotype was obtained from a young woman who had recovered from COVID-19. The material sequenced was peripheral blood.

The CDR3 is CASSQEMRYSTDTQYF. The CDR3 DNA is TGCGCCAGCAGCCAAGAAATGCGCTATAGCACAGATACGCAGTATTTT. The V call is TRBV4-3, the J call TRBJ2-3; D not resolved. Germline lookup yields CDR1 LGHNA and CDR2 YSLEER. V was clipped by 0 bases and J by 0 bases, with 10 bases between them. The CDR3 covers 16 residues.